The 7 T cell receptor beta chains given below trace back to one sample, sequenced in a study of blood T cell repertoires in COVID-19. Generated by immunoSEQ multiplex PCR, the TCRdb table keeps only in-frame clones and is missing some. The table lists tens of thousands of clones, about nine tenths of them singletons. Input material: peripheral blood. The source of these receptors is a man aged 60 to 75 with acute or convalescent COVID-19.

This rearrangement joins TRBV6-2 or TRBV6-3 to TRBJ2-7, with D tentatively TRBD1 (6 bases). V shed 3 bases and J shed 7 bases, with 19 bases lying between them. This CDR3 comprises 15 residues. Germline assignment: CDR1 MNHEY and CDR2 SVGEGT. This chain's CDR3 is CASSYRQASYVEQYF. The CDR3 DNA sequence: TGTGCCAGCAGTTATAGACAGGCTAGCTACGTTGAGCAGTACTTC.

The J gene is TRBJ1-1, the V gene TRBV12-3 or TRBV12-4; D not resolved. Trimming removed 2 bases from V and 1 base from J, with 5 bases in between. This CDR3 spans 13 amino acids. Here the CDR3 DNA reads TGTGCCAGCAGTTTAACAGAGAACACTGAAGCTTTCTTT. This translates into CASSLTENTEAFF.

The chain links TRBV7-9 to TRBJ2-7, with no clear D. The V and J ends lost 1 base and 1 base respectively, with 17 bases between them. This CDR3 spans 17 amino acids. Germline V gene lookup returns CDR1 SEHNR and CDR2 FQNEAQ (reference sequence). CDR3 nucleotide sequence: TGTGCCAGCAGCTTAGATGGAGTCCTCGGCGGTTCCTACGAGCAGTACTTC. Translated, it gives CASSLDGVLGGSYEQYF.

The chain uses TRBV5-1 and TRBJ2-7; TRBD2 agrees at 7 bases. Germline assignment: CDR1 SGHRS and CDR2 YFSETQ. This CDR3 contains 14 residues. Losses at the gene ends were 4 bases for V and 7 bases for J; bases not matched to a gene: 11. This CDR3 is CASSPLGDGGEQYF. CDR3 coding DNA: TGCGCCAGCAGCCCTTTGGGCGACGGGGGGGAGCAGTACTTC.

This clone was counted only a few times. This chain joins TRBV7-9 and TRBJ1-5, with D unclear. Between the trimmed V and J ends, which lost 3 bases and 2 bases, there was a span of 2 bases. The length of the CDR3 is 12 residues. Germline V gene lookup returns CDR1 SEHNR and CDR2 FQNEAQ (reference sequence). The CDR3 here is CASSFGNQPQHF. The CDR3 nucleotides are TGTGCCAGCAGCTTCGGCAATCAGCCCCAGCATTTT. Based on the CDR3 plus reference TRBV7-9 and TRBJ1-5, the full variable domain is DTGVSQNPRHKITKRGQNVTFRCDPISEHNRLYWYRQTLGQGPEFLTYFQNEAQLEKSRLLSDRFSAERPKGSFSTLEIQRTEQGDSAMYLCASSFGNQPQHFGDGTRLSIL.

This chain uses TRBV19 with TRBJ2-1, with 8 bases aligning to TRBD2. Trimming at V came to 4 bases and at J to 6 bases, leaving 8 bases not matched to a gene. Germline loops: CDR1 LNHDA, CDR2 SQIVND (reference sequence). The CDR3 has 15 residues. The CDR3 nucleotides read TGTGCCAGTAGTACTCCGGGACTAGTAGGCAATGAGCAGTTCTTC. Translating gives CASSTPGLVGNEQFF.

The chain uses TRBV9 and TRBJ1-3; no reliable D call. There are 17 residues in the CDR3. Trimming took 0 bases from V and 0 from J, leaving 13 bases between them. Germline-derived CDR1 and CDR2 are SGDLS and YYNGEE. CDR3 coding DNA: TGTGCCAGCAGCGTAGGTGGCGGATCGTTCTCTGGAAACACCATATATTTT. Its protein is CASSVGGGSFSGNTIYF.